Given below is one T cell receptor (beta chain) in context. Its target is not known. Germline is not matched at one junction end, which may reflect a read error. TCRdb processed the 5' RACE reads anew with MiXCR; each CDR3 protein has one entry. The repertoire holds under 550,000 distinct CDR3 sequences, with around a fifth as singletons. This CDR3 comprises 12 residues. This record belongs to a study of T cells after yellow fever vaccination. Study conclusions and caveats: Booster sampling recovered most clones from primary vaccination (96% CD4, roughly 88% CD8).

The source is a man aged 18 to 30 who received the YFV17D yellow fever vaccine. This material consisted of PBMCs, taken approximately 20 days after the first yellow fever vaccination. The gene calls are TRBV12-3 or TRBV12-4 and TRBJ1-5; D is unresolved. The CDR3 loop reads CASSLGLQPQHF. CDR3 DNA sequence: TGTGCCAGCAGCTTAGGCTTGCAGCCCCAGCATTTT.